What follows are 21 T cell receptor beta chains derived from one specimen sequenced in a study of shared clonotypes between healthy human individuals. TCRdb's table, derived via immunoSEQ multiplex PCR, lists solely in-frame clones and lacks some. The sample yields about 490,000 clones, roughly 80% seen once. The sequencing sample was made of PBMCs. Receptors originate from a middle-aged woman in good health. Some clones in this sample may be carry-over from other donors' samples.

The chain joins TRBV2 to TRBJ1-2; tentatively, D is TRBD1 (5 bases). Between the trimmed V and J ends, which lost 8 bases and 5 bases, there was a span of 21 bases. CDR3 size: 15 residues. The germline V gene has CDR1 SNHLY and CDR2 FYNNEI. CDR3 coding DNA: TGTGCCAGCCGGGAGCGTGGGGCTATGACTTATGGCTACACCTTC. It is translated as CASRERGAMTYGYTF.

J is TRBJ1-4 and V is TRBV19; TRBD1 agrees at 7 bases. The CDR3 sequence is 16 residues long. Unmatched junction bases numbered 6, after V lost 5 bases and J lost 0 bases. CDR1 and CDR2 from the germline V gene are LNHDA and SQIVND (reference sequence). The CDR3 DNA sequence: TGTGCCAGTAGTGGGACAGACAGTGCAACTAATGAAAAACTGTTTTTT. Translated, it gives CASSGTDSATNEKLFF.

About this clone itself: This likely traces to a read error, being one base from a far larger clone. The gene calls are TRBV15 and TRBJ1-4; D is unresolved. V dropped 7 bases and J dropped 8 bases, with 17 bases sitting between them. This CDR3 contains 14 residues. CDR1 is LNHNV and CDR2 is YYDKDF in the germline V gene (reference sequence). CDR3 protein: CATNSIVPYEKLFF. Written as DNA, the CDR3 is TGTGCCACCAATTCAATTGTCCCCTACGAAAAACTGTTTTTT.

The chain employs TRBV5-1 and TRBJ2-1; D gene unclear. Germline CDR1 reads SGHRS; CDR2 reads YFSETQ. Trimming pared 2 bases from V and 4 bases from J, leaving 13 bases between. The CDR3 is made up of 15 amino acids. CDR3 in amino acids: CASSFSGRTYNEQFF. CDR3 sequence (DNA): TGCGCCAGCAGCTTCTCCGGACGTACGTACAATGAGCAGTTCTTC.

The sample holds a few counts of this clone. A single base separates this from a much larger clone, so it may be a read error. In the same sample, other DNA sequences code for this CDR3. V usage is TRBV10-3 and J usage is TRBJ2-5; weak D call: TRBD1 (6 bases). Germline CDR1 is ENHRY and CDR2 is SYGVKD. This CDR3 spans 13 amino acids. In DNA, the CDR3 is TGTGCTATCGGGGAACAGGGTGGGGAGACCCAGTACTTC. It encodes CAIGEQGGETQYF.

This chain uses TRBV6-5 with TRBJ2-3, with D maybe TRBD1 (6 bases). Germline V gene sequence: CDR1 MNHEY, CDR2 SVGAGI. There are 13 residues in the CDR3. Trimming left V 5 bases short and J 1 base short, with 7 bases between. The CDR3 loop is CASSRTGTDTQYF. In nucleotides, the CDR3 is TGTGCCAGCAGTCGGACAGGCACAGATACGCAGTATTTT.

This clone has only a few counts. V is TRBV10-2 and J is TRBJ1-2; TRBD1 agrees at 8 bases. The ends lost 2 bases at V and 6 bases at J; junction bases unmatched: 5. The CDR3 is made up of 14 amino acids. Germline CDR1 WSHSY, CDR2 SAAADI. Here the CDR3 DNA reads TGCGCCAGCAGTGAGAACAGGGGGGAAGATGGCTACACCTTC. Encoded protein: CASSENRGEDGYTF.

The chain has TRBV25-1 and TRBJ2-3, with D perhaps being TRBD1 or TRBD2 (6 bases each). The CDR3 loop spans 16 amino acids. Germline lookup yields CDR1 MGHDK and CDR2 SYGVNS. V lost 0 bases, J lost 1 base, and 11 bases lay in between. The chain's CDR3 is CASSEYGGAGTDTQYF. In DNA form, the CDR3 reads TGTGCCAGCAGTGAATACGGGGGCGCGGGCACAGATACGCAGTATTTT.

J is TRBJ2-5 and V is TRBV30; 12 positions agree with TRBD2. The end of the DNA is better explained by TRBJ2-7, so the J call may be wrong. The CDR3 is 14 residues long. Per the germline V gene, CDR1 is GTSNPN and CDR2 is SVGIG (reference sequence). CDR3 in DNA: TGTGCCTGGAGTGTAGGGACTAGCGGGTACGAGCAGTACTTC. Translation gives CAWSVGTSGYEQYF.

The V call is TRBV7-7, the J call TRBJ2-5; D possibly corresponds to TRBD1 (6 bases). The CDR3 loop spans 14 amino acids. Germline CDR1 is SSHAT and CDR2 is FNYEAQ (reference sequence). Trimming cost V 3 bases and J 5 bases, with 13 bases left between them. CDR3 in DNA: TGTGCCAGCAGCTTTCAGGGGATGGGGGAGACCCAGTACTTC. This sequence encodes CASSFQGMGETQYF.

The genes are TRBV30 and TRBJ2-5; 9 positions match TRBD1. This CDR3 region has 13 residues. The V and J ends lost 5 bases and 11 bases, in that order; junction bases with no gene match: 12. Germline CDR1 is GTSNPN and CDR2 is SVGIG (reference sequence). The CDR3 spells CAWDLGQGFKQYF. The DNA of the CDR3 is TGTGCCTGGGATCTGGGACAGGGTTTCAAGCAGTACTTC.

The chain combines TRBV7-3 with TRBJ2-4; no firm D call. CDR3 size: 15 residues. CDR1 SGHTA and CDR2 FQGTGA come from the germline V gene. V was shortened by 2 bases and J by 3 bases, with 11 bases between the two germline ends. Here the CDR3 reads CASSLGRADKNIQYF. CDR3 in DNA: TGTGCCAGCAGCTTAGGACGGGCGGACAAAAACATTCAGTACTTC.

The chain recombines TRBV30 with TRBJ1-1, with 7 bases lining up with TRBD1. This CDR3 has 13 amino acids. J lost 2 bases, V lost 5 bases, and 5 bases had no gene match. Germline assignment: CDR1 GTSNPN and CDR2 SVGIG (reference sequence). The CDR3 coding sequence is TGTGCCTGGGAGACAGGGCTAAACACTGAAGCTTTCTTT. Its translation is CAWETGLNTEAFF.

The rearrangement links TRBV7-2 to TRBJ2-7; 12 bases line up with TRBD1. The CDR3 covers 15 residues. V was pared by 0 bases and J by 7 bases, with 4 bases of the junction left unmatched. Germline CDR1 reads SGHTA; CDR2 reads FQGNSA. CDR3 sequence: CASSLAGTGGGEQYF. The CDR3 coding sequence is TGTGCCAGCAGCTTAGCGGGGACAGGGGGCGGTGAGCAGTACTTC.

The rearrangement links TRBV10-3 to TRBJ2-1, with a weak D call TRBD2 (6 bases). CDR3 length equals 13 residues. Looked up from germline, CDR1 is ENHRY and CDR2 is SYGVKD. With 8 bases removed from V and 0 bases from J, the gap between germline ends came to 8 bases. Written as DNA, the CDR3 is TGTGCCATCGGGACTGACTCCTACAATGAGCAGTTCTTC. Protein: CAIGTDSYNEQFF.

This clone was seen more than once but under ten times. Additional DNA sequences in this sample encode the identical CDR3. The chain combines TRBV30 with TRBJ1-3; D unclear. Germline CDR1 reads GTSNPN; CDR2 reads SVGIG (reference sequence). V shed 0 bases and J shed 0 bases, with 6 bases lying between them. CDR3 length: 14 residues. The CDR3 DNA reads TGTGCCTGGAGTGTAGGCAGCTCTGGAAACACCATATATTTT. It yields the protein CAWSVGSSGNTIYF.

The rearrangement uses TRBV6-6 and TRBJ2-5; 8 nucleotides align to TRBD2. This CDR3 contains 15 residues. Germline assignment: CDR1 MNHNY and CDR2 SVGAGI (reference sequence). The trim removed 4 bases at V and 9 bases at J, leaving 13 bases unmatched. The CDR3 sequence: CASSLPTWTSPAQYF. The CDR3 DNA is TGTGCCAGCAGTTTACCTACCTGGACTAGCCCGGCCCAGTACTTC.

The count of this clone is one. This chain connects TRBV2 to TRBJ2-7; 12 bases are shared with TRBD1. This CDR3 is 15 amino acids long. Trimming at V came to 6 bases and at J to 5 bases, leaving 8 bases not matched to a gene. Germline CDR1 reads SNHLY; CDR2 reads FYNNEI. CDR3 sequence reads: CASSETGTGGHEQYF. In nucleotides, the CDR3 is TGTGCCAGCAGCGAAACCGGGACAGGGGGCCACGAGCAGTACTTC.

About this clone: A far larger clone is a single base away, which makes a read error likely. The rearrangement joins TRBV30 to TRBJ2-3, with D tentatively TRBD2 (6 bases). This CDR3 has 17 residues. CDR1 is GTSNPN and CDR2 is SVGIG in the germline V gene (reference sequence). CDR3 residues: CTWRDSRSLDYTDTQYF. The CDR3 region has the DNA TGTACCTGGAGGGACTCCCGTTCACTAGATTACACAGATACGCAGTATTTT.

Ten or more counts support this clone. CDR3 protein: CASSLRTGEAFF. DNA of the CDR3: TGTGCCAGCAGTCTCCGGACGGGTGAAGCTTTCTTT. The chain couples TRBV2 to TRBJ1-1; D is undetermined. CDR1 and CDR2 from the germline V gene are SNHLY and FYNNEI. Trimming removed 5 bases from V and 7 bases from J, with 11 bases in between. There are 12 residues in the CDR3. Using reference TRBV2 and TRBJ1-1 for the parts outside the CDR3, the full variable domain is EPEVTQTPSHQVTQMGQEVILRCVPISNHLYFYWYRQILGQKVEFLVSFYNNEISEKSEIFDDQFSVERPDGSNFTLKIRSTKLEDSAMYFCASSLRTGEAFFGQGTRLTVV.

The rearrangement joins TRBV28 to TRBJ2-3, with a possible D match to TRBD2 (6 bases). Germline assignment: CDR1 MDHEN and CDR2 SYDVKM. The CDR3 runs to 12 residues. V was clipped by 1 base and J by 8 bases, with 7 bases between them. CDR3: CASSLLGGTQYF. Written as DNA, the CDR3 is TGTGCCAGCAGTTTATTGGGGGGTACGCAGTATTTT.